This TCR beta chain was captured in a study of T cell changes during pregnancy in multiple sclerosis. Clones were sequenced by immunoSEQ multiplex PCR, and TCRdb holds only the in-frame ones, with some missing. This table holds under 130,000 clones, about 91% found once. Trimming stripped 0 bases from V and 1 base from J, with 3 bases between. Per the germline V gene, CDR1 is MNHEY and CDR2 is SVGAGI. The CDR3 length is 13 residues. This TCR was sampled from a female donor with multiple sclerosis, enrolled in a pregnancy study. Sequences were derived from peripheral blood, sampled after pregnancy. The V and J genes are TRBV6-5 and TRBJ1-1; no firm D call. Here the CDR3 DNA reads TGTGCCAGCAGTTACTCGCGGAACACTGAAGCTTTCTTT. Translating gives CASSYSRNTEAFF.